These 7 T cell receptor beta chains came from one sample sequenced in a study of blood T cell repertoires in COVID-19. Repertoires were generated with immunoSEQ multiplex PCR, while TCRdb's copy carries only in-frame clones and drops some. Of approximately 130,000 clones in the sample, less than 90% were seen once. Sequencing was done on a sample of PBMCs or T cells enriched from blood (not recorded which). The receptor source for this set is a man between 25 and 39 years old who had recovered from COVID-19.

The V gene is TRBV7-6, the J gene TRBJ1-4, with 9 bases lining up with TRBD1. The CDR3 covers 15 residues. Germline V lookup: CDR1 SGHVS, CDR2 FNYEAQ. With V trimmed by 1 base and J by 8 bases, 5 bases remained unmatched. CDR3 protein: CASSLGQGVAEKLFF. The CDR3 DNA reads TGTGCCAGCAGCTTAGGACAGGGGGTTGCGGAAAAACTGTTTTTT. Drawing the rest from reference TRBV7-6 and TRBJ1-4, the complete variable domain is GAGVSQSPRYKVTKRGQDVALRCDPISGHVSLYWYRQALGQGPEFLTYFNYEAQQDKSGLPNDRFSAERPEGSISTLTIQRTEQRDSAMYRCASSLGQGVAEKLFFGSGTQLSVL.

This sequence joins TRBV10-3 and TRBJ1-2; D possibly corresponds to TRBD1 (5 bases). The CDR3 consists of 12 residues. Germline V gene lookup returns CDR1 ENHRY and CDR2 SYGVKD. V lost 2 bases to trimming and J lost 8 bases, with 9 bases between them. CDR3 DNA: TGTGCCATCAGTGAGATCCAGGGCGGCTACACCTTC. It encodes CAISEIQGGYTF.

The V call is TRBV21-1, the J call TRBJ1-2; the listed D gene, TRBD1, was not tested against the DNA. TRBV21-1 is tagged as a pseudogene. The CDR3 length is 13 residues. DNA for the CDR3: TGTGCCAGCACCGCCGACACTAACTATGGCTACACCTTC. It translates to CASTADTNYGYTF.

V and J are TRBV7-9 and TRBJ1-4; D may be TRBD1 (5 bases). This CDR3 comprises 16 residues. Trimming pared 5 bases from V and 4 bases from J, leaving 17 bases between. Germline loops: CDR1 SEHNR, CDR2 FQNEAQ (reference sequence). The CDR3 reads CASSTLAQVHNEKLFF. Here the CDR3 DNA reads TGTGCCAGCAGCACCTTAGCACAGGTGCATAATGAAAAACTGTTTTTT.

V gene TRBV3-1 (or the pseudogene TRBV3-2) combines with J gene TRBJ1-1; D remains unclear. CDR3 length: 13 amino acids. Germline CDR1 LGHDT, CDR2 YNNKEL (reference sequence). V dropped 0 bases and J dropped 3 bases, with 5 bases sitting between them. CDR3 sequence: CASSQDRDTEAFF. The DNA for the CDR3 is TGTGCCAGCAGCCAAGACCGGGACACTGAAGCTTTCTTT.

CDR3 in DNA: TGTGCCAGCAGCTTAGGTCGCGGGGGGAACAATGAGCAGTTCTTC. Protein: CASSLGRGGNNEQFF. The chain recombines TRBV13 with TRBJ2-1; 8 positions match TRBD2. CDR3 size: 15 residues. Germline V gene sequence: CDR1 PRHDT, CDR2 FYEKMQ (reference sequence). J gave up 5 bases and V 0 bases, and 3 bases lay outside the gene matches. Full variable domain (rest looked up from reference TRBV13 and TRBJ2-1): AAGVIQSPRHLIKEKRETATLKCYPIPRHDTVYWYQQGPGQDPQFLISFYEKMQSDKGSIPDRFSAQQFSDYHSELNMSSLELGDSALYFCASSLGRGGNNEQFFGPGTRLTVL.

The chain combines TRBV5-1 with TRBJ1-1; D unresolved. The V gene's germline CDR1 is SGHRS and CDR2 YFSETQ. CDR3 size: 12 residues. V lost 4 bases, J lost 3 bases, and 7 bases lay in between. The CDR3 loop is CASSTGDTEAFF. The CDR3 DNA is TGCGCCAGCAGCACCGGGGACACTGAAGCTTTCTTT.